The T cell receptor beta chain described here comes from a study of T cells after yellow fever vaccination. At the level of the study: The SMART-Seq v4 Ultra Low Input method served to prepare the low-cell-number fractions. Overall study results and limits: CD4 and CD8 compartments shared a small share of clonotypes, likely from convergent recombination.

CDR3 length: 13 amino acids. Germline assignment: CDR1 LGHDT and CDR2 YNNKEL (reference sequence). The V gene lost 5 bases and the J gene lost 5 bases, with 12 bases spanning the gap. For this clonotype: Its antigen is still unknown.

One entry per CDR3 protein, called by TCRdb with MiXCR from the 5' RACE reads. The sample lists about 320,000 distinct CDR3 sequences; approximately 12% were seen once. The receptor comes from a man aged 18 to 30 who received the YFV17D yellow fever vaccine. The sequenced sample was CD4+ T cells sorted from PBMCs, obtained 15 days after the yellow fever booster vaccination. The chain employs TRBV3-1 and TRBJ2-5, with a weak D call TRBD1 (6 bases). Here the CDR3 DNA reads TGTGCCAGCAGCGCCGCAGGGGCCGAGACCCAGTACTTC. It codes for CASSAAGAETQYF.